The text below deals with one TCR beta chain. What antigen it recognizes has not been identified. No per-base quality is available; no much larger clone lies one base away. The CDR3 runs 15 amino acids, cysteine and phenylalanine included. The CDR3 DNA has 45 bases and is translated from base 1. As encoded in the germline V gene, CDR1 is SGHTA while CDR2 is FQGTGA. At the junction V is shortened by 2 bases and J by 6 bases, with 14 bases in between. Healthy HIV-negative adults with no recently reported acute infections or vaccinations were included as donors. Only Caucasian adults living in Nashville, Tennessee, USA were represented among the donors. CD4+ T cells were enriched by magnetic negative selection; naive cells were then positively selected on CD45RA, and the negative fraction formed the memory subset. Blood was obtained by leukapheresis, after which PBMCs were separated by Ficoll-Histopaque density gradient centrifugation and cryopreserved in liquid nitrogen vapor phase. Analytical flow cytometry was used to check the purity and quantity of each magnetically sorted T cell population. Genomic DNA was isolated from every sorted fraction and measured by UV absorbance on a Nanodrop 2000c.

This specimen belongs to a study of shared clonotypes between healthy human individuals (dated by TCRdb to the early 2020s). In the study overall: The cohort included three men and a couple of women between 18 and 49 years of age. For each donor, CD4 naive and CD4 memory were each run on three plates, CD8 naive on two plates, and CD8 memory on one plate. To estimate repertoire size and how much clonotype sharing occurs between individuals, the study deeply sequenced the blood TCR repertoires of five healthy adults. To increase sequencing depth and limit assay-specific biases, TCR repertoire library preparation and sequencing were carried out by different laboratories using diverse techniques. Per donor, leukapheresis produced somewhere between about 0.94 and 8.9 billion PBMCs. The paper's findings and limits, for the study overall: Incomplete sequencing was indicated by rarefaction of sorted-subset datasets, despite the large sequencing depth. Pairwise subsampling indicated that sequencing depth was expected to affect the degree of clonotype sharing among donors. Sampling was restricted to blood, and TCR repertoires in tissues likely differ from the TCR repertoires found in blood. Naive subsets generally had larger estimated clonotype richness than memory subsets. About 4.5% of naive CD4, 3% to 3.5% of naive CD8, approximately 2.2% of memory CD4, and approximately 0.4% of memory CD8 clonotypes were shared across four donors. Compared with non-shared clonotypes, the clonotypes found in all four sorted-subset donors had higher generation probabilities. Because the study included a small number of donors, the genetic and exposure-history diversity represented was limited.

Using the deep immunoSEQ assay, TCR CDR3 regions were amplified from genomic DNA by multiplex PCR. Extracted genomic DNA from each cell subset was spread evenly across all wells of several immunoSEQ 96-well plates, with each plate serving as a replicate. Each replicate PCR for sorted subsets received 150 to 250 ng genomic DNA, equal to about 29,000 T cell genomes. Purified libraries were measured with a Qubit 3.0 fluorometer, size-checked on a Bioanalyzer 2100, and measured again with the KAPA Library Quantification kit. Every immunoSEQ 96-well plate was sequenced on a dedicated single-read 150-cycle Illumina NextSeq 550 flow cell. In the paper's pipeline: The immunoSEQ output contained only junctional sequences without quality scores, so filtering could not match that applied to full-length reads. To assign V/J genes and CDR3, sequences were annotated against IMGT germline references using PyIR, a Python wrapper for IgBLAST v1.9. Reads were removed for weak V/J assignments (E-value above 1e-6), missing CDR3, stop codons, out-of-frame junctions, or ambiguous translated residues. V3J clonotypes were defined as sequences sharing the same inferred V gene, J gene, and CDR3 amino acid sequence. Percentage overlap between repertoires was computed as shared unique clonotypes divided by the size of the smaller repertoire. Richness of each repertoire was evaluated using RTK rarefaction, the Chao1 estimator, and Recon v2.1 estimates of unobserved clonotypes. Generation probabilities for all TCRbeta clonotypes obtained by the gDNA method from a few donors were computed using OLGA. This is the immuneACCESS table as TCRdb keeps it, with only in-frame sequences that have V and J called. A part of the clones is gone; compared with another copy, unresolved V genes explain less than half, and the rest is unexplained. Clonal size and the V and J genes are those of that table, whereas D and trimming came from the DNA. Counted in this sample were 1.4 million or so clones; 98% of them appeared once. The ten largest account for 0.3% to 0.45% of the sample.

The chain links TRBV7-3 with TRBJ2-1, and TRBD2 may be the D gene, going by 5 matching bases. This sequence originates from a man in his thirties or forties in good health. The sample taken for sequencing was naive CD4+ T cells sorted from blood. This specimen's cell subset or site label, interpreted: CD45RA+ positively selected. The nucleotides are TGTGCCAGCAGCTTACGGAAGGGAGTAGGCAATGAGCAGTTCTTC. Translated, it gives CASSLRKGVGNEQFF.